A selection of T cell receptor beta chains follows, all from one sample in a study of vaccination and CD4 T cells after COVID-19. The antigens these receptors bind are not known. TCRdb re-called the PCR reads with MiXCR, one entry per CDR3 protein. The table lists roughly 8,900 distinct CDR3 sequences, 45% to 50% of them singletons. Sequenced sample: CD4+ T cells from blood, cultured in vitro. The receptors shown here come from a human donor who had recovered from COVID-19. Both conserved end residues are part of each CDR3. Each record gives: J gene, V gene, D gene, clone size, CDR3 protein, CDR3 DNA. D genes are given only for firm matches. Not every row has a clone size; where given, it reads once, few, many or a size class.

j_gene: TRBJ2-2; v_gene: TRBV24-1; d_gene: .; abundance: .; CDR3aa: CATSAELFVNTGELFF; CDR3nt: TGTGCCACCAGTGCTGAACTCTTCGTGAACACCGGGGAGCTGTTTTTT
j_gene: TRBJ2-7; v_gene: TRBV30; d_gene: TRBD1; abundance: few; CDR3aa: CAWRRDRGPSTRAYEQYF; CDR3nt: TGTGCCTGGAGGAGAGACAGGGGGCCTTCGACCCGGGCCTACGAGCAGTACTTC
j_gene: TRBJ1-2; v_gene: TRBV2; d_gene: .; abundance: once; CDR3aa: CASSVEVVSGYTF; CDR3nt: TGTGCCAGCAGTGTGGAGGTGGTTTCTGGCTACACCTTC
j_gene: TRBJ2-3; v_gene: TRBV25-1; d_gene: .; abundance: once; CDR3aa: CASSENQGWSDTQYF; CDR3nt: TGTGCCAGCAGTGAAAATCAGGGGTGGTCAGATACGCAGTATTTT
j_gene: TRBJ1-1; v_gene: TRBV19; d_gene: TRBD1; abundance: .; CDR3aa: CASSIDPDRAEAFF; CDR3nt: TGTGCCAGTAGTATAGATCCAGACAGGGCTGAAGCTTTCTTT
j_gene: TRBJ2-5; v_gene: TRBV18; d_gene: .; abundance: few; CDR3aa: CASSPGASGTQYF; CDR3nt: TGTGCCAGCTCACCGGGGGCTAGCGGGACCCAGTACTTC
j_gene: TRBJ1-1; v_gene: TRBV20-1; d_gene: TRBD1; abundance: few; CDR3aa: CSAREARQGAKWVTEAFF; CDR3nt: TGCAGTGCTAGAGAGGCCCGACAGGGGGCGAAATGGGTCACTGAAGCTTTCTTT
j_gene: TRBJ1-1; v_gene: TRBV30; d_gene: .; abundance: .; CDR3aa: CAWTPRGTEAFF; CDR3nt: TGTGCCTGGACCCCGAGGGGAACTGAAGCTTTCTTT
j_gene: TRBJ2-2; v_gene: TRBV27; d_gene: TRBD2; abundance: .; CDR3aa: CASSFVGLAGTGELFF; CDR3nt: TGTGCCAGCAGTTTCGTGGGACTAGCGGGAACCGGGGAGCTGTTTTTT
j_gene: TRBJ1-5; v_gene: TRBV20-1; d_gene: .; abundance: few; CDR3aa: CSAIVNSNQPQHF; CDR3nt: TGCAGTGCTATTGTTAATAGCAATCAGCCCCAGCATTTT
j_gene: TRBJ1-6; v_gene: TRBV29-1; d_gene: .; abundance: .; CDR3aa: CSVTSFSTPPNSPLHF; CDR3nt: TGCAGCGTCACAAGCTTTTCTACCCCCCCTAATTCACCCCTCCACTTT
j_gene: TRBJ1-2; v_gene: TRBV30; d_gene: .; abundance: .; CDR3aa: CALGGAGGYTF; CDR3nt: TGTGCCCTGGGAGGGGCGGGGGGCTACACCTTC
j_gene: TRBJ2-7; v_gene: TRBV12-3/TRBV12-4; d_gene: .; abundance: once; CDR3aa: CASSLYLASHEQYF; CDR3nt: TGTGCCAGCAGTTTGTATCTAGCGTCTCACGAGCAGTACTTC
j_gene: TRBJ2-5; v_gene: TRBV5-1; d_gene: TRBD1; abundance: .; CDR3aa: CASSKTGVAPQETQYF; CDR3nt: TGCGCCAGCAGCAAAACAGGGGTTGCCCCCCAAGAGACCCAGTACTTC
j_gene: TRBJ1-1; v_gene: TRBV24-1; d_gene: .; abundance: .; CDR3aa: CATSELGGTEAFF; CDR3nt: TGTGCCACCAGTGAGCTTGGCGGCACTGAAGCTTTCTTT
j_gene: TRBJ1-2; v_gene: TRBV7-9; d_gene: TRBD1; abundance: few; CDR3aa: CASSSSRRYLTGEEGYTF; CDR3nt: TGTGCCAGCAGCTCGTCTAGACGATACCTGACAGGGGAGGAGGGCTACACCTTC
j_gene: TRBJ1-1; v_gene: TRBV7-9; d_gene: .; abundance: .; CDR3aa: CASSLEQGIGAFF; CDR3nt: TGTGCCAGCAGCTTAGAACAGGGCATAGGGGCTTTCTTT
j_gene: TRBJ2-1; v_gene: TRBV12-3/TRBV12-4; d_gene: .; abundance: .; CDR3aa: CASTSRSQGWNEQFF; CDR3nt: TGTGCCAGCACCTCTCGCTCACAGGGTTGGAATGAGCAGTTCTTC
j_gene: TRBJ1-5; v_gene: TRBV5-8; d_gene: TRBD1; abundance: .; CDR3aa: CASSPDRGQPQHF; CDR3nt: TGTGCCAGCAGCCCGGACAGGGGTCAGCCCCAGCATTTT
j_gene: TRBJ1-1; v_gene: TRBV29-1; d_gene: .; abundance: few; CDR3aa: CSVVLAREAFF; CDR3nt: TGCAGCGTTGTTCTTGCCAGAGAAGCTTTCTTT
j_gene: TRBJ1-2; v_gene: TRBV29-1; d_gene: TRBD1; abundance: .; CDR3aa: CSVGSDRAYGYTF; CDR3nt: TGCAGCGTTGGTTCTGACAGGGCCTATGGCTACACCTTC
j_gene: TRBJ1-6; v_gene: TRBV19; d_gene: .; abundance: few; CDR3aa: CASSNYRIGDSPLHF; CDR3nt: TGTGCCAGTAGTAACTACAGGATTGGTGACTCACCCCTCCACTTT
j_gene: TRBJ2-3; v_gene: TRBV27; d_gene: TRBD2; abundance: few; CDR3aa: CASSLRTRGFPDTQYF; CDR3nt: TGTGCCAGCAGTCTCCGGACTAGGGGATTCCCAGATACGCAGTATTTT
j_gene: TRBJ1-1; v_gene: TRBV21-1; d_gene: .; abundance: .; CDR3aa: CARIRTLGRGDAEAFF; CDR3nt: TGTGCCAGGATAAGGACCCTGGGACGAGGGGACGCTGAAGCTTTCTTT
j_gene: TRBJ2-7; v_gene: TRBV21-1; d_gene: .; abundance: .; CDR3aa: CASSKGGQGRLYEQYF; CDR3nt: TGTGCCAGCAGCAAAGGGGGACAGGGGAGGCTCTACGAGCAGTACTTC
j_gene: TRBJ2-5; v_gene: TRBV2; d_gene: .; abundance: .; CDR3aa: CASRLLSETQYF; CDR3nt: TGTGCCAGCCGGTTGTTATCAGAGACCCAGTACTTC
j_gene: TRBJ1-1; v_gene: TRBV20-1; d_gene: .; abundance: .; CDR3aa: CSARGGNTEAFF; CDR3nt: TGCAGTGCTAGGGGGGGCAACACTGAAGCTTTCTTT
j_gene: TRBJ2-3; v_gene: TRBV28; d_gene: .; abundance: .; CDR3aa: CASSFRDPSDTQYF; CDR3nt: TGTGCCAGCAGCTTCCGGGACCCCTCGGATACGCAGTATTTT
j_gene: TRBJ1-5; v_gene: TRBV6-2/TRBV6-3; d_gene: .; abundance: .; CDR3aa: CASAGNPLRYSNQPQHF; CDR3nt: TGTGCCAGCGCTGGGAATCCTCTTCGTTATAGCAATCAGCCCCAGCATTTT
j_gene: TRBJ2-1; v_gene: TRBV10-1; d_gene: TRBD2; abundance: medium-sized; CDR3aa: CASPGLAGAGNEQFF; CDR3nt: TGCGCCAGCCCTGGACTAGCGGGAGCGGGTAATGAGCAGTTCTTC
j_gene: TRBJ2-7; v_gene: TRBV6-1; d_gene: TRBD2; abundance: .; CDR3aa: CASRKGDGRTFEQYF; CDR3nt: TGTGCCAGCAGAAAAGGCGACGGGAGGACCTTCGAGCAGTACTTC
j_gene: TRBJ2-7; v_gene: TRBV6-5; d_gene: TRBD2; abundance: .; CDR3aa: CASSYSYLAGASYEQYF; CDR3nt: TGTGCCAGCAGTTACTCATACCTAGCGGGAGCCTCCTACGAGCAGTACTTC
j_gene: TRBJ2-7; v_gene: TRBV20-1; d_gene: .; abundance: .; CDR3aa: CSARDRRQTYEQYF; CDR3nt: TGCAGTGCTAGAGATAGGCGCCAGACCTACGAGCAGTACTTC
j_gene: TRBJ2-7; v_gene: TRBV27; d_gene: TRBD1; abundance: few; CDR3aa: CASSLIGTGSDEQYF; CDR3nt: TGTGCCAGCAGTTTAATCGGGACAGGGAGTGACGAGCAGTACTTC
j_gene: TRBJ2-7; v_gene: TRBV6-2/TRBV6-3; d_gene: TRBD1; abundance: few; CDR3aa: CASSLGQGAYEQYF; CDR3nt: TGTGCCAGCAGTTTGGGACAGGGGGCCTACGAGCAGTACTTC